This T cell receptor beta chain came from a study of T cell repertoires in cytomegalovirus infection. The wider study: Public TCR beta signatures marked donors with CMV infection and the matching HLA.

As for this clonotype: Its specificity is unknown.

The CDR3 sequence is 11 residues long. TCRdb recomputed calls from the reads with MiXCR, one row per CDR3 protein. The repertoire holds under 150,000 distinct CDR3 sequences, with approximately 24% as singletons. The clonotype was recovered from a human donor in good health (CMV status not recorded). Some clones in this sample may be carry-over from other donors' samples. Material for sequencing was PBMCs, sequenced either directly or after in vitro stimulation (not recorded which). The gene calls are TRBV12-3 or TRBV12-4 and TRBJ1-3; D uncertain. CDR3 protein: CVTYLGNTIYF. CDR3 DNA sequence: TGTGTCACCTATTTGGGAAACACCATATATTTT.